A single T cell receptor (beta chain) is shown here with its context. The sample belongs to a study of blood T cell repertoires in COVID-19. Study-wide context: The cDNA or gDNA used as material had been derived from T cells, B-cell-depleted T cells, or PBMCs.

The protocol was immunoSEQ multiplex PCR, while the TCRdb copy is restricted to in-frame clones and leaves out a portion. The profile shows roughly 110,000 clones, 89% of them singletons. The V end lost 4 bases, the J end lost 7 bases, and 10 bases lay between the germline ends. The CDR3 is 13 amino acids. Looked up from germline, CDR1 is MDHEN and CDR2 is SYDVKM. The V gene is TRBV28, the J gene TRBJ1-4; possible D gene TRBD1, 5 bases. This TCR derives from a man in his forties with active or convalescent COVID-19. The sequencing sample was made of peripheral blood. In DNA, the CDR3 is TGTGCCAGCAGTTCGGGGGGGAGTGAAAAACTGTTTTTT. Translating it yields CASSSGGSEKLFF.